Included here is one T cell receptor (beta chain) sequence, with context. This sample stems from a study of shared clonotypes between healthy human individuals. CDR3 length equals 14 residues. V lost 1 base, J lost 0 bases, and 8 bases lay in between. Germline CDR1 and CDR2: SGHRS and YFSETQ. Each subset's genomic DNA was shared equally among a number of immunoSEQ plates. Sorted subsets were amplified in replicate PCRs using 200 ng DNA, roughly 30,000 T cell genomes. The repertoire was sequenced with immunoSEQ multiplex PCR; TCRdb's copy has only in-frame clones and lacks some. Among around 2.5 million clones listed, more than 85% were seen once.

Sequenced material: naive CD4+ T cells from PBMCs. The sample's subset: CD45RA+ positively selected. The chain joins TRBV5-1 to TRBJ2-7; D perhaps matches TRBD2 (5 bases). This TCR was recovered from a young man in good health. Some clones in this sample may be carry-over from other donors' samples. The CDR3 nucleotides are TGCGCCAGCAGCTTGCCGGGGTCCTCCTACGAGCAGTACTTC. Translated, it gives CASSLPGSSYEQYF.